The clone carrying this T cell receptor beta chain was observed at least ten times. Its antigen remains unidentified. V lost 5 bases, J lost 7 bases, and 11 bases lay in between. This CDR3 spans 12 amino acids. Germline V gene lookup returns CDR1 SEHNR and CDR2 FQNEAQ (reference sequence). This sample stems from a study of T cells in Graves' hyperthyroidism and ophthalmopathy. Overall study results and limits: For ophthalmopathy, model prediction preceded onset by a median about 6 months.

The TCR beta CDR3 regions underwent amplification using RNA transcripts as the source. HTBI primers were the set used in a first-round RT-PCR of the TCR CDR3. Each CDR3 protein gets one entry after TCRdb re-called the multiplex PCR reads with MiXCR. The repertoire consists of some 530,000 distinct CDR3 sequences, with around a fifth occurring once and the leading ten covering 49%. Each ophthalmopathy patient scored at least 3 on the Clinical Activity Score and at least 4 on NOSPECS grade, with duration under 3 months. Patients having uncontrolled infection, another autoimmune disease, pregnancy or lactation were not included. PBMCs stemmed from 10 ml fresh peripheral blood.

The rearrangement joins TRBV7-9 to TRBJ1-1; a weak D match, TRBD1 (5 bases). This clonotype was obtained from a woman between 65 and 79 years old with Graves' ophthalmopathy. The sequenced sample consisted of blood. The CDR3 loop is CASSRDSVEAFF. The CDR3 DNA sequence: TGTGCCAGCAGCCGGGACTCAGTTGAAGCTTTCTTT. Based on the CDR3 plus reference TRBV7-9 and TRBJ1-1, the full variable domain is DTGVSQNPRHKITKRGQNVTFRCDPISEHNRLYWYRQTLGQGPEFLTYFQNEAQLEKSRLLSDRFSAERPKGSFSTLEIQRTEQGDSAMYLCASSRDSVEAFFGQGTRLTVV.